This T cell receptor (beta chain) was sequenced for a study of T cell clonotyping in hematopoietic cell transplantation. Noted time point: recipient sample about 28 days before transplant, after cytoreduction. CDR1 and CDR2 (germline): MNHEY, SVGAGI. Trimming took off 4 bases at V and 2 bases at J, with 8 bases between the two ends. The CDR3 is made up of 13 amino acids. Using immunoSEQ multiplex PCR, the repertoire was profiled, and TCRdb retains in-frame clones only, with some absent. The repertoire holds fewer than 100,000 clones, with about 95% as singletons. The J gene is TRBJ1-1, the V gene TRBV6-5, with D uncertain. The receptor was isolated from a woman aged 45-65 years with acute myeloid leukemia. Some clones in this sample may be carry-over from other donors' samples. Sequencing used peripheral blood mononuclear cells, obtained before stem cell transplant. CDR3 residues: CASSFRINTEAFF. The CDR3 DNA reads as TGTGCCAGCAGTTTCCGGATAAACACTGAAGCTTTCTTT.